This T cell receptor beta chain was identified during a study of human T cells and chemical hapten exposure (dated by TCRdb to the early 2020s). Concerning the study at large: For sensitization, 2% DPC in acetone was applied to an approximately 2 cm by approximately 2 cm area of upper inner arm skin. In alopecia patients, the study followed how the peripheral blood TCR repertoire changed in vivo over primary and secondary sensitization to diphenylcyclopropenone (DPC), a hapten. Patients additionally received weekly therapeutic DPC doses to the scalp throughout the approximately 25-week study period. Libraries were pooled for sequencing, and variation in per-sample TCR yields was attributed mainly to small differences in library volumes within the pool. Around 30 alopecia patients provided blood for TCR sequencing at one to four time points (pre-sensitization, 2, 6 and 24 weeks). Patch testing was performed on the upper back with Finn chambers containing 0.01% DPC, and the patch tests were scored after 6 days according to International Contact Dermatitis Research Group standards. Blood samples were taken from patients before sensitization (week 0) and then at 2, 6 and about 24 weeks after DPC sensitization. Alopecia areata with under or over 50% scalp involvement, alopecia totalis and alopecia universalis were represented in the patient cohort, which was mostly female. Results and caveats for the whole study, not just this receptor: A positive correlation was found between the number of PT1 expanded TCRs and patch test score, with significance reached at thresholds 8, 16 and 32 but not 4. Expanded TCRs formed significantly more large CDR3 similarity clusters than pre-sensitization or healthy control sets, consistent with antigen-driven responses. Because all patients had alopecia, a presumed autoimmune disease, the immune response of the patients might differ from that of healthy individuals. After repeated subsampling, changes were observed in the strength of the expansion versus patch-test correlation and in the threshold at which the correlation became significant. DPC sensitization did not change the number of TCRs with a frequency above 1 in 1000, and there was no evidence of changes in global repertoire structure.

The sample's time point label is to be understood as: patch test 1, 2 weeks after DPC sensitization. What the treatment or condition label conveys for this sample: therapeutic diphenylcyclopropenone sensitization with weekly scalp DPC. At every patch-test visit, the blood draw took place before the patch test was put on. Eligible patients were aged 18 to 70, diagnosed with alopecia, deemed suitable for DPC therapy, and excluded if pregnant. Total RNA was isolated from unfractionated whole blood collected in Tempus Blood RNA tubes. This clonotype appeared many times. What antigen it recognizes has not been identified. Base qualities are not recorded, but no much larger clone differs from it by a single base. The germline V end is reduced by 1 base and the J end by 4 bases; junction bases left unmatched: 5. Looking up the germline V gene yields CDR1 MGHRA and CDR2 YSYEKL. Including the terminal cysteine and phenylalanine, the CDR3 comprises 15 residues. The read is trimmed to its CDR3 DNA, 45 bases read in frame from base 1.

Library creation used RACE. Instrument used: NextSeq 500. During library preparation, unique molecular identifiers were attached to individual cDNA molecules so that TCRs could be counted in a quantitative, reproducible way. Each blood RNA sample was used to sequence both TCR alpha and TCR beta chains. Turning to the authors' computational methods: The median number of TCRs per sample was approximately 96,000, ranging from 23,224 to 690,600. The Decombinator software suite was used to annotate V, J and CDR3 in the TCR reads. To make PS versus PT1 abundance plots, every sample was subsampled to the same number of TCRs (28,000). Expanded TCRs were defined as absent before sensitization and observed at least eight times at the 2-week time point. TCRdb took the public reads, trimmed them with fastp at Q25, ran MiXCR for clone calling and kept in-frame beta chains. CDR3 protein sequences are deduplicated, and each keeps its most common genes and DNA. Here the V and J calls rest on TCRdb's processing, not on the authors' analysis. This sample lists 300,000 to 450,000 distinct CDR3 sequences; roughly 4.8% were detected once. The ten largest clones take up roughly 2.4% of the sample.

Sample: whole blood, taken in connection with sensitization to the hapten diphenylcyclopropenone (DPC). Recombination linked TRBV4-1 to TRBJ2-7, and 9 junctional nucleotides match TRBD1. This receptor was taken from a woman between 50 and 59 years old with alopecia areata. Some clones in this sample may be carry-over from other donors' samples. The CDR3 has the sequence CASSQAVGQGYEQYF. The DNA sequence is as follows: TGCGCCAGCAGCCAAGCCGTTGGACAGGGGTACGAGCAGTACTTC.